This T cell receptor beta chain was obtained from a study of response to subunit inactivated influenza vaccine. Whole-study findings and limits: Authors proposed each seasonal influenza vaccination draws in few new T cells.

This clonotype came up a few times. Its target is unknown. From the RT-PCR reads, TCRdb called clonotypes with MiXCR, one entry per CDR3 protein. The sample has around 650,000 distinct CDR3 sequences, 15% to 17% seen once. V lost 9 bases to trimming and J lost 2 bases; unmatched junction nucleotides: 7. The length of the CDR3 is 14 residues. CDR1 and CDR2 (germline): MRHNA, SNTAGT. This TCR came from a man aged 50-60 years who received an inactivated influenza vaccine. This specimen consisted of PBMCs from blood, obtained 11 to 12 days after vaccination. V and J are TRBV6-4 and TRBJ2-7, with 10 bases fitting TRBD2. CDR3 sequence reads: CASPGLAKAYEQYF. The CDR3 coding sequence is TGTGCCAGTCCGGGACTAGCGAAAGCCTACGAGCAGTACTTC.